This T cell receptor beta chain was sequenced during a study of post-analysis software for immune sequencing data. Study details: Both relapsing-remitting and secondary progressive multiple sclerosis featured among the disease courses, as did progressive-relapsing multiple sclerosis. Notes on the study in general: Compared against controls, patients with multiple sclerosis displayed significantly lower normalized Chao1 diversity. Comparison of patients with controls showed five TRBV segments more frequent in patients, TRBV5-6, TRBV5-1 and TRBV20-1 among them. F measure showed strong co-clustering of same-batch samples.

The CDR3 runs 15 residues. The V and J ends lost 3 bases and 14 bases respectively, with 20 bases between them. Prepared TCR beta cDNA libraries contained unique molecular identifiers. Around 500,000 cDNA molecules were obtained from about 1 to 10 million T cells. One entry per CDR3 protein results from TCRdb running MiXCR on the PCR reads. The sample carries approximately 160,000 distinct CDR3 sequences, 30% recorded once. This clonotype was counted a few times. Its target is unknown. The clonotype was recovered from a girl between 10 and 17 years old with multiple sclerosis. The V call is TRBV12-3 or TRBV12-4, the J call TRBJ1-6, with a weak D call TRBD1 (5 bases). Specimen: blood. The CDR3: CASSFSLQDPSALHF. The CDR3, as DNA: TGTGCCAGCAGTTTTAGTTTACAGGACCCTTCGGCCCTCCACTTT.